This TCR beta chain was observed in a study of cytomegalovirus exposure and HLA in healthy donors. Study conclusions and caveats: TCR beta chain V- and J-gene trimming was linked, in a later analysis, to a missense variant in DCLRE1C.

PCR involved 60 Vbeta and 13 Jbeta primers. Profiling relied on immunoSEQ multiplex PCR, and the TCRdb table lists in-frame clones only, not all of them. Counted here are 100,000 to 150,000 clones, roughly 80% occurring once; the ten biggest clones make up roughly 7.2%. Details on this clone: What it binds is not known.

Germline V gene lookup returns CDR1 SGHVS and CDR2 FNYEAQ. The V segment lost 1 base and the J segment 4 bases; nucleotides outside the gene matches: 1. CDR3 size: 16 residues. Sequences were obtained from PBMCs. This TCR came from a male donor in good health and CMV-seronegative. The rearrangement links TRBV7-6 to TRBJ2-2, with TRBD2 matching 12 bases. The CDR3 DNA reads as TGTGCCAGCAGCTTAGAACTAGCGGGGGGCACCGGGGAGCTGTTTTTT. This sequence encodes CASSLELAGGTGELFF.